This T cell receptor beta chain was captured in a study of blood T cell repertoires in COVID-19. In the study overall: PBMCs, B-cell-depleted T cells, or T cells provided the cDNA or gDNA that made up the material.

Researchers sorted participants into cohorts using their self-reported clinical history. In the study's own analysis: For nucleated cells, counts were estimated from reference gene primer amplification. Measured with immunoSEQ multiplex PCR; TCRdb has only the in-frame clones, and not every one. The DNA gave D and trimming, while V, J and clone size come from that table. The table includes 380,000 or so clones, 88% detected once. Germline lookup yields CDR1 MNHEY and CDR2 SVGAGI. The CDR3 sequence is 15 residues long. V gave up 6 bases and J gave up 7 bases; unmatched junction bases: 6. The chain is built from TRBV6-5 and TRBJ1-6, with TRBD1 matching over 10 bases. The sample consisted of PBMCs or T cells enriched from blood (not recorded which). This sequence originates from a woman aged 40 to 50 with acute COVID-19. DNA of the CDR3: TGTGCCAGCAGGGAGAGACAGGGGGCGAATTCACCCCTCCACTTT. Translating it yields CASRERQGANSPLHF.